What follows are 30 T cell receptor beta chains derived from one specimen sequenced in a study of blood T cells in healthy people across ages. Using a J-beta primer mix together with a sample-barcoded 5' primer, a second PCR was run for roughly 7 to 12 cycles. From the 5' RACE reads, TCRdb called clonotypes with MiXCR, one entry per CDR3 protein. The sample holds about 830,000 distinct CDR3 sequences, 55% to 65% seen once. Sequencing input: blood. The receptors come from a man aged 25 to 45 in good health.

This chain joins TRBV20-1 and TRBJ1-1; D not resolved. Per the germline V gene, CDR1 is DFQATT and CDR2 is SNEGSKA (reference sequence). There are 12 residues in the CDR3. Deletions cut 0 bases from V and 7 bases from J, with 9 bases between. CDR3 sequence reads: CSARDGGDEAFF. The CDR3 region has the DNA TGCAGTGCTAGAGATGGAGGCGATGAAGCTTTCTTT.

V is TRBV6-6 and J is TRBJ2-1, with TRBD2 matching over 8 bases. The V gene end was trimmed by 5 bases and the J gene end by 10 bases; junction bases not matched to a gene: 7. This CDR3 contains 13 residues. Germline V gene data show CDR1 as MNHNY and CDR2 as SVGAGI (reference sequence). The CDR3 DNA follows: TGTGCCAGCAGTCTGAGCGGGGGTCGGGAGCAGTTCTTC. Its translation is CASSLSGGREQFF.

This sequence joins TRBV12-3 or TRBV12-4 and TRBJ2-5; no clear D. The CDR3 loop spans 13 amino acids. Trimming took off 1 base at V and 5 bases at J, with 8 bases between the two ends. The CDR3 sequence: CASSLGLTETQYF. For the CDR3, the DNA is TGTGCCAGCAGTTTAGGGCTCACGGAGACCCAGTACTTC.

This clonotype was seen a few times. The V gene is TRBV29-1, the J gene TRBJ2-6; TRBD2 is a possible D gene (7 bases). Per the germline V gene, CDR1 is SQVTM and CDR2 is ANQGSEA. Trimming pared 4 bases from V and 4 bases from J, leaving 11 bases between. This CDR3 contains 14 residues. In DNA form, the CDR3 reads TGCAGCGTTGGGGGGGGCTCAGGGGCCAACGTCCTGACTTTC. Translated: CSVGGGSGANVLTF.

In its sample, this clonotype was seen a few times. The chain employs TRBV6-5 and TRBJ2-3; D gene ambiguous. The CDR3 runs 15 residues. The germline V and J ends were trimmed by 0 bases and 4 bases, with 11 bases remaining between them. Germline V gene sequence: CDR1 MNHEY, CDR2 SVGAGI. The CDR3 DNA sequence: TGTGCCAGCAGTTACTCGATTTCCGTGGCAGATACGCAGTATTTT. Amino acids: CASSYSISVADTQYF.

The sample holds one count of this clonotype. The chain links TRBV10-3 to TRBJ1-1; the D gene is possibly TRBD1 (5 bases). CDR3 length: 15 residues. Germline V gene sequence: CDR1 ENHRY, CDR2 SYGVKD. V shed 5 bases and J shed 3 bases, with 16 bases lying between them. CDR3 nucleotides: TGTGCCATCAGTTCACCGGGGGGTCCGGACACTGAAGCTTTCTTT. Amino acids: CAISSPGGPDTEAFF.

The rearrangement joins TRBV20-1 to TRBJ2-5; tentatively, D is TRBD1 or TRBD2 (5 bases each). The CDR3 has 16 amino acids. V was trimmed by 3 bases and J by 0 bases, leaving 17 bases between them. Germline V gene sequence: CDR1 DFQATT, CDR2 SNEGSKA (reference sequence). In DNA, the CDR3 is TGCAGTGCTAGGCCCACCTACGGGGCTGACCAAGAGACCCAGTACTTC. Its translation is CSARPTYGADQETQYF.

This clonotype has a count of ten or more. The rearrangement joins TRBV3-1 to TRBJ2-5; D unclear. This CDR3 comprises 12 residues. V was pared by 4 bases and J by 5 bases, with 8 bases between. CDR1 LGHDT and CDR2 YNNKEL come from the germline V gene (reference sequence). For the CDR3, the DNA is TGTGCCAGCAGCCGGACGGTGGAGACCCAGTACTTC. Amino acid sequence: CASSRTVETQYF.

This chain links TRBV12-3 or TRBV12-4 with TRBJ2-1; 9 positions match TRBD2. V shed 6 bases, J shed 7 bases, and the junction held 10 bases outside the gene matches. The length of the CDR3 is 15 residues. The CDR3 DNA reads as TGTGCCAGCAGATATGTGGGGACTAGCCCGAATGAGCAGTTCTTC. As protein: CASRYVGTSPNEQFF.

The chain uses TRBV10-3 and TRBJ2-7, with 9 bases lining up with TRBD1. The junction had 5 bases not matched to a gene; V was cut back by 0 bases and J by 2 bases. Germline assignment: CDR1 ENHRY and CDR2 SYGVKD. The CDR3 loop spans 16 amino acids. As DNA, the CDR3 is TGTGCCATCAGTGAGTCCCTGGGACAGGGCGCCTACGAGCAGTACTTC. It specifies CAISESLGQGAYEQYF.

The chain is built from TRBV10-3 and TRBJ1-1; a possible D gene is TRBD1 (5 bases). Germline CDR1 is ENHRY and CDR2 is SYGVKD. The germline V and J ends were trimmed by 9 bases and 8 bases, with 16 bases remaining between them. CDR3 length equals 12 residues. CDR3 sequence (DNA): TGTGCCATGCAAACTCCCGGGACGGAAGCTTTCTTT. Its protein is CAMQTPGTEAFF.

This clonotype has only a few counts. V usage is TRBV9 and J usage is TRBJ1-5; perhaps TRBD1 as D (6 bases). This CDR3 is built from 15 residues. Germline CDR1 and CDR2: SGDLS and YYNGEE. The V end was cut by 3 bases, the J end by 0 bases, with 10 bases between. CDR3 amino acids: CASSAGGLSNQPQHF. DNA of the CDR3: TGTGCCAGCAGCGCCGGGGGCCTTAGCAATCAGCCCCAGCATTTT.

This chain links TRBV9 with TRBJ2-7; D is ambiguous. The closer fit of TRBJ2-4 to the DNA end suggests the J call may be wrong. The length of the CDR3 is 16 residues. Germline values: CDR1 SGDLS, CDR2 YYNGEE. In DNA form, the CDR3 reads TGTGCCAGCAGCGTAGACCCGCTGGTCGCCAAAAACATTCAGTACTTC. Translated: CASSVDPLVAKNIQYF.

V is TRBV7-2 and J is TRBJ2-7; the match to TRBD2 covers 8 bases. V gave up 1 base and J gave up 2 bases; unmatched junction bases: 4. There are 15 residues in the CDR3. Germline loops: CDR1 SGHTA, CDR2 FQGNSA. CDR3 region: CASSLGPGLAYEQYF. The CDR3 DNA is TGTGCCAGCAGCTTAGGGCCGGGACTAGCCTACGAGCAGTACTTC.

The chain recombines TRBV7-3 with TRBJ2-2; a weak D match, TRBD2 (7 bases). Germline V gene lookup returns CDR1 SGHTA and CDR2 FQGTGA. The CDR3 sequence is 15 residues long. Deletions cut 3 bases from V and 4 bases from J, with 12 bases between. The CDR3 nucleotides read TGTGCCAGCAGCTTGGGGGGGGCCAGCACCGGGGAGCTGTTTTTT. It yields the protein CASSLGGASTGELFF.

This chain joins TRBV7-9 and TRBJ1-6, with D uncertain. Deletions cut 6 bases from V and 8 bases from J, with 5 bases between. Germline V gives CDR1 SEHNR, CDR2 FQNEAQ (reference sequence). CDR3 length: 11 amino acids. The CDR3 region has the DNA TGTGCCAGCAGTTCCTATTCACCCCTCCACTTT. Translated, it gives CASSSYSPLHF.

In its sample, this clonotype was seen a few times. CDR3 sequence (DNA): TGTGCCAGCAGCAGGAACGGGCTTGGAAACGGACAGTACTTC. It translates to CASSRNGLGNGQYF. The chain carries TRBV3-1 and TRBJ2-7; no reliable D call. The germline V gene encodes CDR1 LGHDT and CDR2 YNNKEL (reference sequence). The length of the CDR3 is 14 residues. Deletions cut 5 bases from V and 10 bases from J, with 21 bases between.

This CDR3 reads CSVTRGGSNEKLFF. As DNA, the CDR3 is TGCAGCGTCACCAGGGGAGGGAGTAATGAAAAACTGTTTTTT. This sequence joins TRBV29-1 and TRBJ1-4, with D perhaps TRBD1 (6 bases). The germline V and J ends were trimmed by 6 bases and 4 bases, with 15 bases remaining between them. This CDR3 is 14 amino acids long. Germline values: CDR1 SQVTM, CDR2 ANQGSEA.

This chain connects TRBV7-2 to TRBJ2-7, with TRBD2 as a possible D gene (7 bases). V lost 3 bases to trimming and J lost 0 bases, with 18 bases between them. Looked up from germline, CDR1 is SGHTA and CDR2 is FQGNSA. The CDR3 has 17 amino acids. The CDR3 DNA reads TGTGCCAGCAGCTTTGGCGGTCTCCGGGGGGCCTCCTACGAGCAGTACTTC. The encoded protein is CASSFGGLRGASYEQYF.

The genes are TRBV20-1 and TRBJ1-5; tentatively, D is TRBD1 (5 bases). From germline, CDR1 is DFQATT and CDR2 SNEGSKA (reference sequence). The CDR3 runs 15 residues. With 3 bases removed from V and 5 bases from J, the gap between germline ends came to 17 bases. This CDR3 is CSARVREGPYQPQHF. CDR3 DNA sequence: TGCAGTGCTAGGGTCAGGGAGGGCCCATATCAGCCCCAGCATTTT.

There are a few counts of this clonotype. The V call is TRBV27, the J call TRBJ2-7; TRBD2 agrees at 9 bases. Germline CDR1 is MNHEY and CDR2 is SMNVEV (reference sequence). The CDR3 is 16 amino acids. J was trimmed by 0 bases and V by 2 bases; bases with no gene match: 5. The CDR3 spells CASSLIPSGASYEQYF. Here the CDR3 DNA reads TGTGCCAGCAGTTTAATTCCTAGCGGGGCCTCCTACGAGCAGTACTTC.

Remarks on this clonotype: Given a much more abundant clone one base away, this may be a read error. The chain is built from TRBV7-2 and TRBJ1-2; 7 bases agree with TRBD1. This CDR3 region has 13 residues. V dropped 5 bases and J dropped 4; count of bases not matched to a gene: 4. Germline V gives CDR1 SGHTA, CDR2 FQGNSA. Here the CDR3 reads CASSIDRAYGYTF. CDR3 coding DNA: TGTGCCAGCAGCATAGACAGGGCCTATGGCTACACCTTC.

The V call is TRBV5-4, the J call TRBJ2-1, with D perhaps TRBD1 or TRBD2 (5 bases each). CDR1 and CDR2 (germline): SGHNT, YYREEE (reference sequence). V was trimmed by 4 bases and J by 6 bases, leaving 20 bases between them. There are 16 residues in the CDR3. CDR3 amino acids: CASSLKGLMAGNEQFF. The CDR3 nucleotides read TGTGCCAGCAGCCTCAAGGGGCTTATGGCGGGCAATGAGCAGTTCTTC.

The rearrangement uses TRBV2 and TRBJ2-1, with 7 positions matching TRBD1. The CDR3 is made up of 13 amino acids. V was clipped by 10 bases and J by 6 bases; unmatched bases: 9. The germline gives CDR1 SNHLY, CDR2 FYNNEI. The CDR3 DNA follows: TGTGCCACTACAGGGGACAGAACCAATGAGCAGTTCTTC. Translation: CATTGDRTNEQFF. Filled out from reference TRBV2 and TRBJ2-1, the complete variable domain reads EPEVTQTPSHQVTQMGQEVILRCVPISNHLYFYWYRQILGQKVEFLVSFYNNEISEKSEIFDDQFSVERPDGSNFTLKIRSTKLEDSAMYFCATTGDRTNEQFFGPGTRLTVL.

The rearrangement joins TRBV7-2 to TRBJ2-2; TRBD1 is a possible D gene (5 bases). Trimming took off 7 bases at V and 0 bases at J, with 12 bases between the two ends. The CDR3 extends over 15 amino acids. In germline, CDR1 is SGHTA, CDR2 FQGNSA. DNA for the CDR3: TGTGCCAGCAACCCAGGGATCGCGAACACCGGGGAGCTGTTTTTT. It is translated as CASNPGIANTGELFF.

A note on this clonotype: At one end, the junction sequence differs from germline, possibly due to a read error. The chain joins TRBV2 to TRBJ2-4; D call uncertain. The CDR3 spans 15 residues. From germline, CDR1 is SNHLY and CDR2 FYNNEI. CDR3 bases: TGTGCCAGCAGTGAATCGAAATTAGCCAGAAACATTCAGTACTTC. It codes for CASSESKLARNIQYF. Filled out from reference TRBV2 and TRBJ2-4, the complete variable domain reads EPEVTQTPSHQVTQMGQEVILRCVPISNHLYFYWYRQILGQKVEFLVSFYNNEISEKSEIFDDQFSVERPDGSNFTLKIRSTKLEDSAMYFCASSESKLARNIQYFGAGTRLSVL.

The J gene is TRBJ2-7, the V gene TRBV12-3 or TRBV12-4; D perhaps matches TRBD1 (6 bases). Trimming took off 4 bases at V and 7 bases at J, with 20 bases between the two ends. The CDR3 is 15 amino acids. The chain's CDR3 is CASSWTVKGTNEQYF. The CDR3 DNA is TGTGCCAGCAGTTGGACAGTCAAGGGGACCAATGAGCAGTACTTC.

The genes are TRBV7-6 and TRBJ2-1; possible D gene TRBD2, 7 bases. This CDR3 region has 14 residues. Trimming shortened V by 4 bases and J by 13 bases, and 20 bases separated the two germline ends. Germline V gene lookup returns CDR1 SGHVS and CDR2 FNYEAQ. The CDR3 protein is CASSSLRGGDTQFF. In DNA form, the CDR3 reads TGTGCCAGCAGCTCCCTTAGGGGGGGCGATACCCAGTTCTTC.

This chain links TRBV7-2 with TRBJ2-1; 9 nucleotides agree with TRBD2. V shed 3 bases and J 3 bases; nucleotides not matched to a gene: 9. Germline CDR1 is SGHTA and CDR2 is FQGNSA. CDR3 size: 17 residues. For the CDR3, the DNA is TGTGCCAGCAGCTTCAGGTTAGCGGGGGATGGCTACAATGAGCAGTTCTTC. It translates to CASSFRLAGDGYNEQFF.

This clonotype was observed a single time. This chain joins TRBV20-1 and TRBJ1-4, with D possibly being TRBD1 (6 bases). Germline-derived CDR1 and CDR2 are DFQATT and SNEGSKA (reference sequence). CDR3 length: 14 residues. Between the trimmed V and J ends, which lost 3 bases and 7 bases, there was a span of 15 bases. The CDR3 is CSARARGWGEKLFF. The CDR3 DNA reads TGCAGTGCTAGGGCCAGGGGATGGGGTGAAAAACTGTTTTTT.